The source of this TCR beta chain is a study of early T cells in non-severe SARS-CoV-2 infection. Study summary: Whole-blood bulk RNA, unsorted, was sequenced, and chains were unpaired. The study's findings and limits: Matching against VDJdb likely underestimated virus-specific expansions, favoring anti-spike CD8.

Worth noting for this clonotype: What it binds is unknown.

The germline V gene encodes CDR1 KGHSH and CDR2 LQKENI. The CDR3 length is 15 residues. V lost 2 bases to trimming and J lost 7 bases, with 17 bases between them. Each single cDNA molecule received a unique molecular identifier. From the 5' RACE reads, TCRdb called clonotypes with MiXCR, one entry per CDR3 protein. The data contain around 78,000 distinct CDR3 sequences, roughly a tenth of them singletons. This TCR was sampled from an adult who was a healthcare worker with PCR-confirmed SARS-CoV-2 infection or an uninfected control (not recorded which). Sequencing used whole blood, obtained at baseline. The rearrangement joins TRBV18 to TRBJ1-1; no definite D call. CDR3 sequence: CASSPSGLPLGEAFF. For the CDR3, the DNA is TGTGCCAGCTCACCATCGGGCCTACCCTTGGGTGAAGCTTTCTTT.